Reported below is one T cell receptor (beta chain). The CDR3 is 17 amino acids. V was cut by 5 bases and J by 0 bases, with 17 bases left in between. Germline V CDR1 and CDR2: KGHSY, FQNENV. This record belongs to a study of blood T cell repertoires in COVID-19. Study-level information: T cells, B-cell-depleted T cells, or PBMCs provided the cDNA or gDNA that served as material.

Patients at the Seattle site were enrolled during active infection and followed longitudinally. In the original workflow: Reference gene primers were amplified, and this amplification served to estimate nucleated cell counts. Repertoires were generated with immunoSEQ multiplex PCR, while TCRdb's copy carries only in-frame clones and drops some. V, J and clone size were drawn from that table, and D and trimming were deduced from the DNA. The sample lists about 38,000 clones; 65% to 75% were seen once. The sample was peripheral blood. V and J are TRBV16 and TRBJ1-5; D remains ambiguous. The receptor was isolated from a man in his sixties or seventies with COVID-19, enrolled during active disease. CDR3 sequence reads: CASSGGRTDYSNQPQHF. CDR3 coding DNA: TGTGCCAGCAGCGGTGGACGGACGGACTATAGCAATCAGCCCCAGCATTTT. Using reference TRBV16 and TRBJ1-5 for the parts outside the CDR3, the full variable domain is GEEVAQTPKHLVRGEGQKAKLYCAPIKGHSYVFWYQQVLKNEFKFLISFQNENVFDETGMPKERFSAKCLPNSPCSLEIQATKLEDSAVYFCASSGGRTDYSNQPQHFGDGTRLSIL.